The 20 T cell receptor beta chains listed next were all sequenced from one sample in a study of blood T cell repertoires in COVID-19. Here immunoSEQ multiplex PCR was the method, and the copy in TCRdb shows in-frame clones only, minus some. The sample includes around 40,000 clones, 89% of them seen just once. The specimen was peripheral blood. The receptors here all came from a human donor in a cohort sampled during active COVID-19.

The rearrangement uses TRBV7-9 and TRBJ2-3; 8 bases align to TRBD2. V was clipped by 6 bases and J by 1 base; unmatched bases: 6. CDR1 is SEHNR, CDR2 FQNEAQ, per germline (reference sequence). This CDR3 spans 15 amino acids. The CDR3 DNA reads TGTGCCAGCAGAAACAGCGGGGGACGCACAGATACGCAGTATTTT. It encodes CASRNSGGRTDTQYF.

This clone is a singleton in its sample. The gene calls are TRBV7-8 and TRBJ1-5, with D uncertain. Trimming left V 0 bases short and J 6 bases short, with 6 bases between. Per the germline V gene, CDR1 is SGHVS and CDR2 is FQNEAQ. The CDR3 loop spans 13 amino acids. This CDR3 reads CASSLAMSQPQHF. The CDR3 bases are TGTGCCAGCAGCTTAGCTATGAGTCAGCCCCAGCATTTT.

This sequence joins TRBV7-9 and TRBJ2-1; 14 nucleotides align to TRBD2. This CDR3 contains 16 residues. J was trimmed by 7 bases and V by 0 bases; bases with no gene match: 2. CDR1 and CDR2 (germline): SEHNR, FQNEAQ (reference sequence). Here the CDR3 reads CASSLAGLAGDNEQFF. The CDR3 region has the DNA TGTGCCAGCAGCTTAGCGGGACTAGCGGGGGATAATGAGCAGTTCTTC. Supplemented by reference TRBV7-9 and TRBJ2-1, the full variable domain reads DTGVSQNPRHKITKRGQNVTFRCDPISEHNRLYWYRQTLGQGPEFLTYFQNEAQLEKSRLLSDRFSAERPKGSFSTLEIQRTEQGDSAMYLCASSLAGLAGDNEQFFGPGTRLTVL.

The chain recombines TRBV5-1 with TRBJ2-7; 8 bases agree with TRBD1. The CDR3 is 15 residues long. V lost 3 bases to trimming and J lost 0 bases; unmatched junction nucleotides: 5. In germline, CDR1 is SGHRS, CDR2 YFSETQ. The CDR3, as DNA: TGCGCCAGCAGCTATGGACAGGGAAGCTCCTACGAGCAGTACTTC. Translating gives CASSYGQGSSYEQYF.

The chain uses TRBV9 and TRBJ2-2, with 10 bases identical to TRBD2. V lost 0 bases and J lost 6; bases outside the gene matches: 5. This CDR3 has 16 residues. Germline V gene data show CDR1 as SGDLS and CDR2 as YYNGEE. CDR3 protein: CASSVAYSGGAGELFF. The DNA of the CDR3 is TGTGCCAGCAGCGTAGCTTACAGCGGGGGGGCCGGGGAGCTGTTTTTT.

The CDR3 region is CASSSRRGSPYEQYF. The CDR3 region has the DNA TGTGCCAGCAGCTCCCGTAGGGGGTCTCCCTACGAGCAGTACTTC. The V call is TRBV7-9, the J call TRBJ2-7; tentative D call: TRBD1 (6 bases). Germline V gene data show CDR1 as SEHNR and CDR2 as FQNEAQ (reference sequence). With 4 bases removed from V and 2 bases from J, the gap between germline ends came to 15 bases. The CDR3 extends over 15 amino acids.

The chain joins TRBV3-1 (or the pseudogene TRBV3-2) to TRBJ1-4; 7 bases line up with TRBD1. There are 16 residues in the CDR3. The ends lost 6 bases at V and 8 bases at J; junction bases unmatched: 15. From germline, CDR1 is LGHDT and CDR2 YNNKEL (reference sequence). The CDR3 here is CASSLLPGQRIEKLFF. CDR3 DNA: TGTGCCAGCAGTCTCCTTCCGGGACAGAGAATAGAAAAACTGTTTTTT.

The CDR3 reads CASSDLQSSTDTQYF. CDR3 sequence (DNA): TGTGCCAGCAGTGATTTACAGTCTAGCACAGATACGCAGTATTTT. V and J are TRBV2 and TRBJ2-3; D is undetermined. Germline CDR1 is SNHLY and CDR2 is FYNNEI. The CDR3 is made up of 15 amino acids. The V end lost 3 bases, the J end lost 0 bases, and 10 bases lay between the germline ends.

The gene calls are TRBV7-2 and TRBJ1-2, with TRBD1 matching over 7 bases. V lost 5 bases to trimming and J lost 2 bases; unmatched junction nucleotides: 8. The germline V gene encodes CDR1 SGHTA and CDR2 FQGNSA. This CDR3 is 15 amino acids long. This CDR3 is CASSPYRGGNYGYTF. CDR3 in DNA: TGTGCCAGCAGCCCCTACAGGGGAGGAAACTATGGCTACACCTTC.

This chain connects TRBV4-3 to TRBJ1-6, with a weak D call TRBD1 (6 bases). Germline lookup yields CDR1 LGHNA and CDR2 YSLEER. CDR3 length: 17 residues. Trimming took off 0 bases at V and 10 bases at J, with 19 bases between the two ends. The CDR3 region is CASSQDLTGLIGSPLHF. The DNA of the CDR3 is TGCGCCAGCAGCCAAGATCTAACAGGGTTAATTGGATCACCCCTCCACTTT.

CDR3 protein: CAISDSQGGFSYEQYF. CDR3 bases: TGTGCCATCAGTGATAGCCAGGGGGGCTTCTCCTACGAGCAGTACTTC. V gene TRBV10-3 combines with J gene TRBJ2-7; a possible D gene is TRBD1 (7 bases). The CDR3 consists of 16 residues. Germline V lookup: CDR1 ENHRY, CDR2 SYGVKD. Between the trimmed V and J ends, which lost 3 bases and 0 bases, there was a span of 15 bases.

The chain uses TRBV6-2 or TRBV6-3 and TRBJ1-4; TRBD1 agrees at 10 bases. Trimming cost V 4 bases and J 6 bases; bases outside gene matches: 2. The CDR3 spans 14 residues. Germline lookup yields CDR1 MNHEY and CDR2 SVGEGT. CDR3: CASSSDRGHEKLFF. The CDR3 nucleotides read TGTGCCAGCAGTTCCGACAGGGGGCATGAAAAACTGTTTTTT.

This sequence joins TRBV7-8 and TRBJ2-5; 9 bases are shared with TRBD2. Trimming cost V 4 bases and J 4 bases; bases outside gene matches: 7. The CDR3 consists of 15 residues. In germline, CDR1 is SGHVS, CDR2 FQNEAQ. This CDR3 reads CASSSGPREGETQYF. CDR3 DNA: TGTGCCAGCAGCTCCGGGCCGCGGGAGGGAGAGACCCAGTACTTC.

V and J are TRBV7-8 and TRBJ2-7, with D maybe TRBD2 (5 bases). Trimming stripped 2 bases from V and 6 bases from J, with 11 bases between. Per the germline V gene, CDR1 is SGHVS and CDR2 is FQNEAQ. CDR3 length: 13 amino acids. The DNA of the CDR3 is TGTGCCAGCAGCTTACGGGCGGGTTTCGAGCAGTACTTC. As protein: CASSLRAGFEQYF.

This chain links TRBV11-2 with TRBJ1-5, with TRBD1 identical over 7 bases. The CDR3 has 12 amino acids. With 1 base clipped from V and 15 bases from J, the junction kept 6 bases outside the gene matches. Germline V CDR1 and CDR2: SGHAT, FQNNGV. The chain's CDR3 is CASSLGTGPLHF. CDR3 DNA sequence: TGTGCCAGCAGCTTAGGGACAGGCCCTCTGCATTTT.

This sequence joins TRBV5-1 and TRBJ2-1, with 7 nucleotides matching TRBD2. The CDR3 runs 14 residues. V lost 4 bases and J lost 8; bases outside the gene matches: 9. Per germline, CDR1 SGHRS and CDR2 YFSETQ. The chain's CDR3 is CASSGSAGAYEQFF. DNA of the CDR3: TGCGCCAGCAGCGGGTCGGCGGGAGCGTATGAGCAGTTCTTC.

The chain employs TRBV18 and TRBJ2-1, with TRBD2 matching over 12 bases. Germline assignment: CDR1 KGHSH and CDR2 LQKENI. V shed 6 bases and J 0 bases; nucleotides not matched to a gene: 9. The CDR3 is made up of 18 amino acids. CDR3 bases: TGTGCCAGCTCTCAATCCCGGACTAGCGGGATCTCCTACAATGAGCAGTTCTTC. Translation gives CASSQSRTSGISYNEQFF.

The CDR3 is CASSEGGAPLGAKNIQYF. CDR3 nucleotide sequence: TGTGCCAGCAGTGAGGGTGGAGCTCCCCTTGGAGCCAAAAACATTCAGTACTTC. The J gene is TRBJ2-4, the V gene TRBV25-1; D gene unclear. Between the trimmed V and J ends, which lost 3 bases and 0 bases, there was a span of 18 bases. The germline gives CDR1 MGHDK, CDR2 SYGVNS. The CDR3 sequence is 18 residues long.

The CDR3 region is CASSLRGRSDTDTQYF. As DNA, the CDR3 is TGCGCCAGCAGCTTGAGAGGTAGATCAGACACAGATACGCAGTATTTT. The rearrangement joins TRBV5-1 to TRBJ2-3; no reliable D call. The V end was cut by 1 base, the J end by 2 bases, with 14 bases between. The CDR3 contains 16 residues. Germline assignment: CDR1 SGHRS and CDR2 YFSETQ.

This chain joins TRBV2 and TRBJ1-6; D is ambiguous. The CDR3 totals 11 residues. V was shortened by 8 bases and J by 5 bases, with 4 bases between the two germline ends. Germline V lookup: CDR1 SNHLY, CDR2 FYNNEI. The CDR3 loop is CASVNNSPLHF. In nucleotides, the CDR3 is TGTGCCAGCGTAAATAATTCACCCCTCCACTTT.